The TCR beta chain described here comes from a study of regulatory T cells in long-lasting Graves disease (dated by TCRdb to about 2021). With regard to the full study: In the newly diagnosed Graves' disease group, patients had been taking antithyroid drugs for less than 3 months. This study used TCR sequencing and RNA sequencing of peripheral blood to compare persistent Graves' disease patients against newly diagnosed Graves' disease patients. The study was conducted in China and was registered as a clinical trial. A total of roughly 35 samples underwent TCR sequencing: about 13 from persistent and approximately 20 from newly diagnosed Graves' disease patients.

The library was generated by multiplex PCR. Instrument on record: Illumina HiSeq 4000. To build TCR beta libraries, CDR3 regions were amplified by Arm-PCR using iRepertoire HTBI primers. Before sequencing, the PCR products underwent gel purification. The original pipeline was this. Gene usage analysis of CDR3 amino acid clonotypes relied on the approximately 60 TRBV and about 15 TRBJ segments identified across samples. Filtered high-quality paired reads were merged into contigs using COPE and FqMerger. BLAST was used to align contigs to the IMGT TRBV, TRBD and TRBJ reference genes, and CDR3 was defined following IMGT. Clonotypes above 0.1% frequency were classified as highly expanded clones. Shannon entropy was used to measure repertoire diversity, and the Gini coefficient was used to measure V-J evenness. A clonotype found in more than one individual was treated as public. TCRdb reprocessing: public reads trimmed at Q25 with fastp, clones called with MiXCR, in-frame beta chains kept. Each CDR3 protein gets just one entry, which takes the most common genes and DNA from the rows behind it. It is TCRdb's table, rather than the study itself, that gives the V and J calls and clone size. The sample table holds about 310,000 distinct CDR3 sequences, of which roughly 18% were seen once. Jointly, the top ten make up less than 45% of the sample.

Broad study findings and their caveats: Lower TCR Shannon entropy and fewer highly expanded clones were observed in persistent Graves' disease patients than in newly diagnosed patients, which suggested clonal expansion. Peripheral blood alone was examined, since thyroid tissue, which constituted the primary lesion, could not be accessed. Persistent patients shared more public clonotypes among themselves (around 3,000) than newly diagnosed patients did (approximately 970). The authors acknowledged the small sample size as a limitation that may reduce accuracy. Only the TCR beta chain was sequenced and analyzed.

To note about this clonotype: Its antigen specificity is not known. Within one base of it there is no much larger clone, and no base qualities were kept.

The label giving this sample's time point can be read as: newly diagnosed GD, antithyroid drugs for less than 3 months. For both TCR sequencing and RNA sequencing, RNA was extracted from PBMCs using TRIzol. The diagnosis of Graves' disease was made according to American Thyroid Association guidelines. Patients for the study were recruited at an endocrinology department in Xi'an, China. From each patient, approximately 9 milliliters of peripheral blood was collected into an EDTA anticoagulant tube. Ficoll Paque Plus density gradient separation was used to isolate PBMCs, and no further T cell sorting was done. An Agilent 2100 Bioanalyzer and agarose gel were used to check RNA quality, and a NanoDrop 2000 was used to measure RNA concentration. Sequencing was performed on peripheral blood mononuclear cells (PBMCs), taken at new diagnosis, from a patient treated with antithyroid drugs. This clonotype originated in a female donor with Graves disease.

The CDR3 reads CSVVGIISYNEQFF. The DNA sequence is TGCAGCGTTGTCGGGATCATCTCCTACAATGAGCAGTTCTTC. The chain employs TRBV29-1 and TRBJ2-1; D gene: possibly TRBD2, on 5 matching bases. The CDR3 runs 14 amino acids, cysteine and phenylalanine included. Just the 42-base CDR3 DNA is kept, in frame starting at base 1. V is cut by 4 bases and J by 0 bases, and the space between the germline ends is 10 bases. CDR1 and CDR2 are drawn from the germline V gene: SQVTM, ANQGSEA.